A selection of T cell receptor beta chains follows, all from one sample in a study of long-term antiretroviral therapy in people with HIV. TCRdb's copy holds only in-frame clones and misses some; the assay was immunoSEQ multiplex PCR. Among 30,000 or so clones listed, 80% to 90% were seen once. Sequenced here: unsorted PBMCs, sampled roughly 5 years before starting antiretroviral therapy. The receptor source for this set is a man between 50 and 59 years old with HIV. The CDR3 runs from the conserved cysteine through the conserved F or W. Fields, in order: V gene, D gene, J gene, clone size, CDR3 DNA, CDR3 protein. The D gene is left open where the match is weak. Clone sizes are given selectively: once, few, many, or a class where the clone is expanded.

TRBV9	.	TRBJ2-1	.	TGTGCCAGCAGCGTATCCCTCGAGGGGGGGGCAGACAATGAGCAGTTCTTC	CASSVSLEGGADNEQFF
TRBV30	.	TRBJ1-5	.	TGTGCCTGGAGTCCCCGGGGCCGAGGATTCAATCAGCCCCAGCATTTT	CAWSPRGRGFNQPQHF
TRBV4-3	TRBD1	TRBJ2-7	.	TGCGCCAGCAGCCGAAGACAGGGAAGCTCCTACGAGCAGTACTTC	CASSRRQGSSYEQYF
TRBV14	.	TRBJ2-7	.	TGTGCCAGCAGTCCCTGGGAGGACTACGAGCAGTACTTC	CASSPWEDYEQYF
TRBV5-6	TRBD1	TRBJ1-5	.	TGTGCCAGCAGCTTGGAGGGGGCAGGATCCAATCAGCCCCAGCATTTT	CASSLEGAGSNQPQHF
TRBV5-1	.	TRBJ1-4	.	TGCGCCAGCAGCGAGTTCACAACTAATGAAAAACTGTTTTTT	CASSEFTTNEKLFF
TRBV5-1	.	TRBJ2-2	once	TGCGCCAGCAGCCCGGACGGCAGGGTGAACACCGGGGAGCTGTTTTTT	CASSPDGRVNTGELFF
TRBV14	.	TRBJ1-3	.	TGTGCCAGCAGCCGAACTTACCAGGACTCTGGAAACACCATATATTTT	CASSRTYQDSGNTIYF
TRBV10-1	TRBD1	TRBJ2-2	.	TGCGCCAGCAGTAACAACGCAGGGGGTCCCGGGGAGCTGTTTTTT	CASSNNAGGPGELFF
TRBV18	.	TRBJ1-1	.	TGTGCCAGCTCACCAGGGGTTAACACTGAAGCTTTCTTT	CASSPGVNTEAFF
TRBV10-1	.	TRBJ2-6	.	TGCGCCAGCAGTGACGGGAGCAAATCTGGGGCCAACGTCCTGACTTTC	CASSDGSKSGANVLTF
TRBV5-1	TRBD1	TRBJ1-1	.	TGCGCCAGCAGCTTGGACCAGGGGGGAACAAACACTGAAGCTTTCTTT	CASSLDQGGTNTEAFF
TRBV10-3	.	TRBJ2-4	.	TGTGCCATCAGGCAGGGGTGGAAAAACATTCAGTACTTC	CAIRQGWKNIQYF
TRBV27	.	TRBJ1-1	few	TGTGCCAGTATCCGGACAACTGGCACTGAAGCTTTCTTT	CASIRTTGTEAFF
TRBV7-6	.	TRBJ2-5	.	TGTGCCAGCAGCTTAGAACGGCTTGGGGAGACCCAGTACTTC	CASSLERLGETQYF
TRBV6-6	TRBD2	TRBJ2-5	.	TGTGCCAGCAGTTTACTAGCGGGCCAAGAGACCCAGTACTTC	CASSLLAGQETQYF
TRBV9	.	TRBJ1-1	.	TGTGCCAGCAGCGTAGAAGGGTACGATTTACTCGTGGGGAACACTGAAGCTTTCTTT	CASSVEGYDLLVGNTEAFF
TRBV5-6	.	TRBJ2-1	.	TGTGCCAGCAGCTCCCACACATACTCCTACAATGAGCAGTTCTTC	CASSSHTYSYNEQFF
TRBV5-1	.	TRBJ2-3	.	TGCGCCAGCAGCAAGGTAGGCGGCGCAGATACGCAGTATTTT	CASSKVGGADTQYF
TRBV7-7	.	TRBJ2-3	.	TGTGCTAGCAGCTTAGGGGCGACCACAGATACGCAGTATTTT	CASSLGATTDTQYF
TRBV5-8	.	TRBJ2-3	.	TGTGCCAGCAGCTTATTTCCAGATACGCAGTATTTT	CASSLFPDTQYF
TRBV7-2	.	TRBJ2-7	.	TGTGCCAGCAGCTTCTTCGGGGGGCCCTACGAGCAGTACTTC	CASSFFGGPYEQYF
TRBV30	.	TRBJ1-1	.	TGTGCCTGGACATTCTCCTCACGCGGCACTGAAGCTTTCTTT	CAWTFSSRGTEAFF